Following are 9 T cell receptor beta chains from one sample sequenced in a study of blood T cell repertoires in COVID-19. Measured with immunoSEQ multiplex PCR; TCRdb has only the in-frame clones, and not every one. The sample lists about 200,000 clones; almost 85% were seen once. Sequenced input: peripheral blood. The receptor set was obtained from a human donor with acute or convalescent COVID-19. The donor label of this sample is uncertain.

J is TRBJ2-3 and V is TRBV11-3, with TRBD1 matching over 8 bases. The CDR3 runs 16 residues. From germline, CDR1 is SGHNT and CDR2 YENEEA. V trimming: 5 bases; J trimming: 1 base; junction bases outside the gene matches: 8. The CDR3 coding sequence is TGTGCCAGCAGCCAAGGACAGGGTTGGGGCACAGATACGCAGTATTTT. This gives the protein CASSQGQGWGTDTQYF.

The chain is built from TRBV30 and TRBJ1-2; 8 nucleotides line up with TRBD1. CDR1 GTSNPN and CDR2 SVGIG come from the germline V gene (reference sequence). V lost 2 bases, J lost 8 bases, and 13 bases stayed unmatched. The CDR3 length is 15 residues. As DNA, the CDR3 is TGTGCCTGGAGTTCAACCCGGAGGACAGGGTACGGCTACACCTTC. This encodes CAWSSTRRTGYGYTF. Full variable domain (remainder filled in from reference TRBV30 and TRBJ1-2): SQTIHQWPATLVQPVGSPLSLECTVEGTSNPNLYWYRQAAGRGLQLLFYSVGIGQISSEVPQNLSASRPQDRQFILSSKKLLLSDSGFYLCAWSSTRRTGYGYTFGSGTRLTVV.

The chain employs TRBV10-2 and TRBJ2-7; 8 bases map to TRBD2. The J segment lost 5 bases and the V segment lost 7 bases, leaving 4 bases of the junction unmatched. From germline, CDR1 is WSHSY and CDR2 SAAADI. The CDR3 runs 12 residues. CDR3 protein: CASTGGINEQYF. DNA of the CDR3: TGCGCCAGCACGGGAGGGATCAACGAGCAGTACTTC.

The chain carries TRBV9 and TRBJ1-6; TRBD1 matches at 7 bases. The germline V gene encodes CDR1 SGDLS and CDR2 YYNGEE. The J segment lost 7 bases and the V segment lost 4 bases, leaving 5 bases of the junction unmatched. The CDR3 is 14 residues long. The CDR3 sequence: CASSQDRSNSPLHF. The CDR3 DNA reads TGTGCCAGCAGCCAGGACAGGTCGAATTCACCCCTCCACTTT.

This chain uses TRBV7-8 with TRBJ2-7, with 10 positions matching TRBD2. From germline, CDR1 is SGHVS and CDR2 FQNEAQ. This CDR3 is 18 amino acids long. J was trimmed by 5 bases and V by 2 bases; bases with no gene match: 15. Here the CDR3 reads CASSLRAAGGALGDEQYF. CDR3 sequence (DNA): TGTGCCAGCAGCTTACGGGCAGCGGGAGGGGCCCTCGGGGACGAGCAGTACTTC.

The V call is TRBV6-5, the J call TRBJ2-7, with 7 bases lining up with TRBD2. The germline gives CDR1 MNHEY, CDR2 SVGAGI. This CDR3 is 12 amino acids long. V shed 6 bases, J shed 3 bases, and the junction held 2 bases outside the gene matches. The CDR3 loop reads CASSQRGYEQYF. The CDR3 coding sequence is TGTGCCAGCAGCCAGCGGGGCTACGAGCAGTACTTC.

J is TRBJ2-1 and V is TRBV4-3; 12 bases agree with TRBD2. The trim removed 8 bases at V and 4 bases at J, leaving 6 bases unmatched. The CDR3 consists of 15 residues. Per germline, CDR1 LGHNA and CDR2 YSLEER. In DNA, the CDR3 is TGCGCCAGCGCTAGCGGGAGGGCTGGGTACAATGAGCAGTTCTTC. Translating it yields CASASGRAGYNEQFF.

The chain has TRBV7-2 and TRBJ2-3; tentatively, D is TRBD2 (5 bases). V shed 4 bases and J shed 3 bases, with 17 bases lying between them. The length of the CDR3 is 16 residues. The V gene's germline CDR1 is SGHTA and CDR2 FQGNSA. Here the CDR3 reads CASSSPPGWETDTQYF. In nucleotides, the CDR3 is TGTGCCAGCAGCTCCCCCCCCGGTTGGGAGACAGATACGCAGTATTTT.

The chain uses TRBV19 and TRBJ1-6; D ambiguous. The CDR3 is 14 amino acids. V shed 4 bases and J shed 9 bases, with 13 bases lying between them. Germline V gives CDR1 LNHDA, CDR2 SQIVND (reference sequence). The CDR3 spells CASSNEGRSSPLHF. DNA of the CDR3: TGTGCCAGTAGTAACGAGGGTCGAAGTTCACCCCTCCACTTT.